This T cell receptor beta chain was observed in a study of cytotoxic CD8 clonotypes in ibrutinib-treated CLL. Study-level information: In all, about a dozen patients were relapsed/refractory, approximately 16 were treatment-naive and 17 to 18 were IGHV unmutated. Investigators reported about 25 partial and 2 complete responses; after median roughly 65 months, about 15 patients remained remitted and about 12 progressed. Study outcomes and limitations: Higher clonality was seen at ibrutinib response and a return toward baseline at progression.

The length of the CDR3 is 12 residues. Trimming removed 4 bases from V and 9 bases from J, with 14 bases in between. From germline, CDR1 is SGHRS and CDR2 YFSETQ. The assay was immunoSEQ multiplex PCR, and TCRdb's table has in-frame clones only and misses some. The data show about 84,000 clones, about 82% seen once. Genomic DNA (roughly 1.9 micrograms) was obtained from cryopreserved PBMCs for construction of TCR beta libraries. This clone was counted ten times or more. Its antigen is as yet unknown. The rearrangement uses TRBV5-1 and TRBJ2-7, with D tentatively TRBD1 (5 bases). The receptor was isolated from a human donor with chronic lymphocytic leukemia. The sequences come from PBMCs, collected before ibrutinib treatment. Here the CDR3 DNA reads TGCGCCAGCAGCCCCGGACATTATGCGCAGTACTTC. Its protein is CASSPGHYAQYF.